The TCR beta chain under discussion was sequenced for a study of shared clonotypes between healthy human individuals. At the level of the study: A donor's plate count was three for CD4 naive and three for CD4 memory; CD8 naive had two and CD8 memory one.

Generated by immunoSEQ multiplex PCR, the TCRdb table keeps only in-frame clones and is missing some. The profile shows more than 550,000 clones, about 92% of them singletons. Germline V lookup: CDR1 SNHLY, CDR2 FYNNEI. The CDR3 length is 11 residues. Trimming shortened V by 4 bases and J by 2 bases, and 3 bases separated the two germline ends. The chain combines TRBV2 with TRBJ2-7; D is ambiguous. Sequences were obtained from memory CD8+ T cells from PBMCs. The sample's subset: CD45RO+ cells pooled with CCR7-negative TemRA cells. This TCR derives from a young man in good health. Some clones in this sample may be carry-over from other donors' samples. CDR3 sequence reads: CASSGPYEQYF. CDR3 nucleotide sequence: TGTGCCAGCAGTGGACCCTACGAGCAGTACTTC.